These T cell receptor beta chains were read from a single sample in a study of cytomegalovirus exposure and HLA in healthy donors. Only in-frame clones appear in the TCRdb table, and some are missing; sequencing was by immunoSEQ multiplex PCR. The table lists over 55,000 clones, roughly 67% of them singletons. Material for sequencing was PBMCs. The receptors come from a man aged 35 to 55 in good health and CMV-seropositive. Each CDR3 is given with its conserved first and last residue. The order of the fields is clone size, D gene, V gene, J gene, CDR3 DNA, CDR3 protein. D genes are given only for firm matches. Not every row has a clone size; where given, it reads once, few, many or a size class.

abundance: NA
d_gene: NA
v_gene: TRBV7-9
j_gene: TRBJ2-5
CDR3nt: TGTGCCAGCAGCTTACGGGAATTGAATAAGACCCAGTACTTC
CDR3aa: CASSLRELNKTQYF

abundance: once
d_gene: TRBD1
v_gene: TRBV7-2
j_gene: TRBJ1-5
CDR3nt: TGTGCCAGCAGCTTAGAGGGACAGGGGGCGAATCAGCCCCAGCATTTT
CDR3aa: CASSLEGQGANQPQHF

abundance: few
d_gene: TRBD1
v_gene: TRBV5-4
j_gene: TRBJ1-1
CDR3nt: TGTGCCAGCAGCGGATACAGGGGGATGAACACTGAAGCTTTCTTT
CDR3aa: CASSGYRGMNTEAFF

abundance: few
d_gene: NA
v_gene: TRBV27
j_gene: TRBJ1-1
CDR3nt: TGTGCCAGCAGTTTCCACACAGGGCGGGGGGACACTGAAGCTTTCTTT
CDR3aa: CASSFHTGRGDTEAFF

abundance: NA
d_gene: TRBD1
v_gene: TRBV19
j_gene: TRBJ1-5
CDR3nt: TGTGCCAGTAATAGGGACAGGGCGAGCAATCAGCCCCAGCATTTT
CDR3aa: CASNRDRASNQPQHF

abundance: NA
d_gene: NA
v_gene: TRBV28
j_gene: TRBJ2-1
CDR3nt: TGTGCCAGCAATTTACTCGGGAGAGGGAATGAGCAGTTCTTC
CDR3aa: CASNLLGRGNEQFF

abundance: NA
d_gene: TRBD2
v_gene: TRBV13
j_gene: TRBJ2-4
CDR3nt: TGTGCCAGCAGCCCCCTGGGGAGGGAAGGTGACATTCAGTACTTC
CDR3aa: CASSPLGREGDIQYF

abundance: few
d_gene: NA
v_gene: TRBV11-2
j_gene: TRBJ2-3
CDR3nt: TGTGCCAGCAGTTCCGGGGGTTCTAGCACAGATACGCAGTATTTT
CDR3aa: CASSSGGSSTDTQYF

abundance: few
d_gene: NA
v_gene: TRBV28
j_gene: TRBJ1-1
CDR3nt: TGTGCCAGTCGCGGGGGGTTGGGCACTGAAGCTTTCTTT
CDR3aa: CASRGGLGTEAFF

abundance: NA
d_gene: NA
v_gene: TRBV7-9
j_gene: TRBJ1-2
CDR3nt: TGTGCCAGCAGCTTCCCGCCGGGTTTGGATGGCTACACCTTC
CDR3aa: CASSFPPGLDGYTF

abundance: few
d_gene: TRBD1
v_gene: TRBV30
j_gene: TRBJ1-1
CDR3nt: TGTGCCTGGAGCTCACAGGGGACGGGGGCTGAAGCTTTCTTT
CDR3aa: CAWSSQGTGAEAFF

abundance: NA
d_gene: NA
v_gene: TRBV6-1
j_gene: TRBJ2-7
CDR3nt: TGTGCCAGCAGTCCCCCGGGTAGATCGGGGTACGAGCAGTACTTC
CDR3aa: CASSPPGRSGYEQYF

abundance: few
d_gene: TRBD1
v_gene: TRBV4-1
j_gene: TRBJ2-2
CDR3nt: TGCGCCAGCAGCCCCCGACAGGGGAACACCGGGGAGCTGTTTTTT
CDR3aa: CASSPRQGNTGELFF

abundance: once
d_gene: NA
v_gene: TRBV19
j_gene: TRBJ1-3
CDR3nt: TGTGCCAGTAGCTTTACTACAGGGACTGGAAACACCATATATTTT
CDR3aa: CASSFTTGTGNTIYF

abundance: NA
d_gene: TRBD1
v_gene: TRBV27
j_gene: TRBJ2-5
CDR3nt: TGTGCCAGCAGTCCAGGGGGCTCGCAAGAGACCCAGTACTTC
CDR3aa: CASSPGGSQETQYF

abundance: NA
d_gene: NA
v_gene: TRBV7-9
j_gene: TRBJ2-7
CDR3nt: TGTGCCAGCAGCTCCCAGTACCCGGGACATCCGAGCTCCTACGAGCAGTACTTC
CDR3aa: CASSSQYPGHPSSYEQYF

abundance: many
d_gene: NA
v_gene: TRBV5-6
j_gene: TRBJ1-1
CDR3nt: TGTGCCAGCAGTCCGAGGTTGTTGGGGAGGAACACTGAAGCTTTCTTT
CDR3aa: CASSPRLLGRNTEAFF

abundance: NA
d_gene: NA
v_gene: TRBV9
j_gene: TRBJ1-1
CDR3nt: TGTGCCAGCAGCGTAGGCGCGAACACTGAAGCTTTCTTT
CDR3aa: CASSVGANTEAFF

abundance: few
d_gene: NA
v_gene: TRBV7-2
j_gene: TRBJ2-7
CDR3nt: TGTGCCAGCAGCTTAGCGGTAGCGACAAACTACGAGCAGTACTTC
CDR3aa: CASSLAVATNYEQYF

abundance: once
d_gene: TRBD2
v_gene: TRBV7-2
j_gene: TRBJ2-5
CDR3nt: TGTGCCAGCAGCTTAGGGCCGGGGAGCGGGGGAGAGACCCAGTACTTC
CDR3aa: CASSLGPGSGGETQYF

abundance: NA
d_gene: NA
v_gene: TRBV4-3
j_gene: TRBJ1-6
CDR3nt: TGCGCCAGCAGCGGCTACAGGGTTCCTAATTCACCCCTCCACTTT
CDR3aa: CASSGYRVPNSPLHF

abundance: many
d_gene: TRBD1
v_gene: TRBV7-6
j_gene: TRBJ2-2
CDR3nt: TGTGCCAGCAGCTTGGGACAGGGGTACACCGGGGAGCTGTTTTTT
CDR3aa: CASSLGQGYTGELFF

abundance: NA
d_gene: NA
v_gene: TRBV5-4
j_gene: TRBJ2-5
CDR3nt: TGTGCCAGCAGCGAGCGGGCAAAGGGGGAGACCCAGTACTTC
CDR3aa: CASSERAKGETQYF

abundance: NA
d_gene: NA
v_gene: TRBV29-1
j_gene: TRBJ1-2
CDR3nt: TGCAGCGTTGAACGGCCGGGGTTTGGCTACACCTTC
CDR3aa: CSVERPGFGYTF

abundance: NA
d_gene: TRBD1
v_gene: TRBV6-6
j_gene: TRBJ1-1
CDR3nt: TGTGCCAGCAGTTACAAGGGGGCCGACACTGAAGCTTTCTTT
CDR3aa: CASSYKGADTEAFF

abundance: NA
d_gene: NA
v_gene: TRBV7-9
j_gene: TRBJ1-1
CDR3nt: TGTGCCAGCAGAGTGGGGCCCGAAGTTAGAAACCGGAGGGTCACTGAAGCTTTCTTT
CDR3aa: CASRVGPEVRNRRVTEAFF

abundance: many
d_gene: NA
v_gene: TRBV5-1
j_gene: TRBJ1-2
CDR3nt: TGCGCCAGCAGCCCCGACAGCTATGGCTACACCTTC
CDR3aa: CASSPDSYGYTF

abundance: NA
d_gene: TRBD2
v_gene: TRBV2
j_gene: TRBJ2-1
CDR3nt: TGTGCCAGCAGGCCGGGTAGCGGGGGGTACAATGAGCAGTTCTTC
CDR3aa: CASRPGSGGYNEQFF